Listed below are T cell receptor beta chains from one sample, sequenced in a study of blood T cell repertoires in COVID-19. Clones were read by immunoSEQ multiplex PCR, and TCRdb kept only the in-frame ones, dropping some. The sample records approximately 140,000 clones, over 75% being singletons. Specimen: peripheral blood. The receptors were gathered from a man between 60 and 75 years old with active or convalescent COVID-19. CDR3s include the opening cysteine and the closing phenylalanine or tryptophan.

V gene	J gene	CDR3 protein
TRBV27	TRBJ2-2	CASSFRDRGGTNTGELFF
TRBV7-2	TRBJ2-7	CASSKRTGRDEQYF
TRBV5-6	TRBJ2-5	CASSLLTPDSDQYF
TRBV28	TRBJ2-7	CASSGRQGTYEQYF
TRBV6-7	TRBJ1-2	CASSYQGQGAKNYGYTF
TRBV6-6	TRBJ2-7	CASSYSLTSFYEQYF
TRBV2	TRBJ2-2	CASSEEGQGGSELFF
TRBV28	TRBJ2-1	CASRPRQGRDEQFF
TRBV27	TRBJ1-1	CASSLNLRAYEAFF
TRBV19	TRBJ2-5	CASSIWGVTETQYF
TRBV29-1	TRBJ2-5	CSVFSRGLQETQYF
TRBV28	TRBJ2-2	CASSSQNPGAGELFF
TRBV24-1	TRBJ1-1	CATVQSDTEAFF
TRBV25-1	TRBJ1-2	CASSGGGGLNYGYTF
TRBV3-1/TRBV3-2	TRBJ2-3	CASSPTGADTQYF
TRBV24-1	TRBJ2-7	CATRPQGTSGSPIYEQYF
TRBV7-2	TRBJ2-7	CASTQGVVGYEQYF
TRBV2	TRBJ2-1	CASSGQGTFYNEQFF